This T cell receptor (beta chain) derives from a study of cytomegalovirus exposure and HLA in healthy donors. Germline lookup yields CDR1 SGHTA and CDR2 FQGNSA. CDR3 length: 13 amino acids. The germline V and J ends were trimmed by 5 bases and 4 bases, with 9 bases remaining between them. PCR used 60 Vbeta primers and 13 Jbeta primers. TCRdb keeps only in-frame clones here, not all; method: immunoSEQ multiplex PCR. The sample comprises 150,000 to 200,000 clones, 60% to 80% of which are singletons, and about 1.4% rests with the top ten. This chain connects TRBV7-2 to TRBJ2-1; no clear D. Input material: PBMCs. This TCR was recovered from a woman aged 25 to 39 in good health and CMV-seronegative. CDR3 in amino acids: CASSPRIYNEQFF. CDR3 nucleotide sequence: TGTGCCAGCAGCCCGCGGATATACAATGAGCAGTTCTTC.